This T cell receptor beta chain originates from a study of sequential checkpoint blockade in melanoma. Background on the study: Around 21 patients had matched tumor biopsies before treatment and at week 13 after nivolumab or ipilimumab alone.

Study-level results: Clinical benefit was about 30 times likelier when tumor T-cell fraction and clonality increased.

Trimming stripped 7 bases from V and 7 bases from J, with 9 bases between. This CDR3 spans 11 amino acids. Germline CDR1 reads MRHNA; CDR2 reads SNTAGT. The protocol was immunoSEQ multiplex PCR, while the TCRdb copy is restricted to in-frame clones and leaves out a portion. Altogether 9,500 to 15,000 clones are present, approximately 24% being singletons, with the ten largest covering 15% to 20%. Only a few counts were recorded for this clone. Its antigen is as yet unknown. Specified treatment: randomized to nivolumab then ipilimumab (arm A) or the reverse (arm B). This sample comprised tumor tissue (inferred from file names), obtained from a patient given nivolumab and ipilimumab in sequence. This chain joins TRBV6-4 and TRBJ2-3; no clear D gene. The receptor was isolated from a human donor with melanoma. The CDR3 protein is CASTSVHTQYF. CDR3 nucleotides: TGTGCCAGCACGAGCGTACATACGCAGTATTTT.